The 23 T cell receptor beta chains listed next were all sequenced from one sample in a study of T-cell memory formation after mild COVID-19. TCRdb processed the 5' RACE reads anew with MiXCR; each CDR3 protein has one entry. The data contain around 310,000 distinct CDR3 sequences, approximately 16% of them singletons. What was sequenced was PBMCs or a T cell subset sorted from them (not recorded which). The origin of the receptors is a man younger than 35 who had mild COVID-19 (a few samples of this study predate the infection). Cell type and time point are not known.

CDR3 sequence reads: CSVLFLGGTTDTQYF. DNA for the CDR3: TGCAGCGTTTTATTTCTAGGAGGAACCACAGATACGCAGTATTTT. The J gene is TRBJ2-3, the V gene TRBV29-1, with a possible D match to TRBD2 (5 bases). The CDR3 loop spans 15 amino acids. Trimming removed 5 bases from V and 2 bases from J, with 17 bases in between. Per germline, CDR1 SQVTM and CDR2 ANQGSEA.

Here the CDR3 DNA reads TGCAGCGCCGTGGAGGGGGCGGGGAACACTGAAGCTTTCTTT. Amino acid sequence: CSAVEGAGNTEAFF. This sequence joins TRBV29-1 and TRBJ1-1; 7 nucleotides align to TRBD1. The V gene end was trimmed by 7 bases and the J gene end by 1 base; junction bases not matched to a gene: 9. CDR3 length equals 14 residues. Per the germline V gene, CDR1 is SQVTM and CDR2 is ANQGSEA.

This clonotype appeared a single time. This chain uses TRBV29-1 with TRBJ2-7; D unresolved. In germline, CDR1 is SQVTM, CDR2 ANQGSEA. The length of the CDR3 is 13 residues. The V gene lost 4 bases and the J gene lost 1 base, with 11 bases spanning the gap. The DNA of the CDR3 is TGCAGCGTTGCAATGGGGATTTCCTACGAGCAGTACTTC. It is translated as CSVAMGISYEQYF.

The chain is built from TRBV4-1 and TRBJ1-4; D remains ambiguous. V lost 4 bases to trimming and J lost 0 bases, with 6 bases between them. This CDR3 is built from 14 residues. Germline CDR1 reads MGHRA; CDR2 reads YSYEKL. The CDR3, as DNA: TGCGCCAGCAGCCGGCGGACAACTAATGAAAAACTGTTTTTT. It specifies CASSRRTTNEKLFF.

The chain couples TRBV12-3 or TRBV12-4 to TRBJ2-5; D is unclear. There are 14 residues in the CDR3. The V and J ends lost 4 bases and 2 bases respectively, with 11 bases between them. As DNA, the CDR3 is TGTGCCAGCAGTTCGGAACTGGCGCAAGAGACCCAGTACTTC. It encodes CASSSELAQETQYF.

This clonotype appeared a few times. The chain recombines TRBV28 with TRBJ2-7; D is ambiguous. CDR3 length: 12 amino acids. Germline lookup yields CDR1 MDHEN and CDR2 SYDVKM. With 1 base removed from V and 0 bases from J, the gap between germline ends came to 1 base. CDR3 in DNA: TGTGCCAGCAGTTTATTCTCCTACGAGCAGTACTTC. This sequence encodes CASSLFSYEQYF.

This chain links TRBV6-6 with TRBJ2-7; D is unclear. The CDR3 is 13 residues long. Germline CDR1 and CDR2: MNHNY and SVGAGI (reference sequence). V shed 6 bases and J shed 3 bases, with 12 bases lying between them. The CDR3 bases are TGTGCCAGCAGCCCGGACGGCTACTACGAGCAGTACGTC. It yields the protein CASSPDGYYEQYV.

This sequence joins TRBV24-1 and TRBJ2-2; weak D call: TRBD2 (5 bases). Germline lookup yields CDR1 KGHDR and CDR2 SFDVKD. This CDR3 is built from 15 residues. Trimming took off 4 bases at V and 3 bases at J, with 11 bases between the two ends. The CDR3: CATSERGLDTGELFF. The CDR3 coding sequence is TGTGCCACCAGTGAGCGAGGACTCGACACCGGGGAGCTGTTTTTT.

This rearrangement joins TRBV12-3 or TRBV12-4 to TRBJ1-1; no clear D. The CDR3 is made up of 10 amino acids. V gave up 6 bases and J gave up 9 bases, with 8 bases separating them. This chain's CDR3 is CASRQIQAFF. CDR3 DNA: TGTGCCAGCAGGCAGATACAAGCTTTCTTT.

In its sample, this clonotype was seen a few times. V and J are TRBV5-1 and TRBJ2-5; D may be TRBD1 (6 bases). CDR3 length: 14 amino acids. V lost 6 bases, J lost 4 bases, and 16 bases lay in between. Germline V CDR1 and CDR2: SGHRS, YFSETQ. The CDR3 loop reads CASTTGSPGETQYF. The CDR3 nucleotides are TGCGCCAGCACCACAGGGTCCCCGGGAGAGACCCAGTACTTC.

V gene TRBV28 combines with J gene TRBJ2-7; D tentatively fits TRBD1 or TRBD2 (5 bases each). The CDR3 spans 15 residues. Per the germline V gene, CDR1 is MDHEN and CDR2 is SYDVKM. The CDR3 nucleotides are TGTGCCAGCACCACCCGGGGCTTCTTATCCTCCGAGCAGTACGTC. It translates to CASTTRGFLSSEQYV.

J is TRBJ2-3 and V is TRBV4-1; 9 bases fit TRBD2. Germline CDR1 is MGHRA and CDR2 is YSYEKL. The V and J ends lost 4 bases and 1 base, in that order; junction bases with no gene match: 6. CDR3 length equals 16 residues. CDR3 nucleotides: TGCGCCAGCAGCCCACGGGAGCGGGGGGGCACAGATACGCAGTATTTT. It specifies CASSPRERGGTDTQYF.

V and J are TRBV6-5 and TRBJ2-5; TRBD2 matches at 9 bases. V shed 2 bases and J 1 base; nucleotides not matched to a gene: 5. Germline CDR1 is MNHEY and CDR2 is SVGAGI. The CDR3 contains 16 residues. CDR3 DNA: TGTGCCAGCAGTTACGCTAGCGGGGCTTCCCAAGAGACCCAGTACTTC. This sequence encodes CASSYASGASQETQYF.

This clonotype was counted a few times. This chain links TRBV9 with TRBJ2-2; 7 positions agree with TRBD1. V shed 1 base and J 3 bases; nucleotides not matched to a gene: 3. The CDR3 extends over 15 amino acids. The germline V gene encodes CDR1 SGDLS and CDR2 YYNGEE. As DNA, the CDR3 is TGTGCCAGCAGCGTAAGTCAGGGGGACACCGGGGAGCTGTTTTTT. Protein: CASSVSQGDTGELFF.

The V call is TRBV3-1, the J call TRBJ2-2; D may be TRBD2 (5 bases). Germline CDR1 is LGHDT and CDR2 is YNNKEL (reference sequence). The CDR3 length is 16 residues. V was cut by 5 bases and J by 4 bases, with 17 bases left in between. The CDR3: CASSATSSGVTGELFF. In nucleotides, the CDR3 is TGTGCCAGCAGCGCCACTAGTTCCGGCGTCACCGGGGAGCTGTTTTTT.

This clonotype was detected a few times. J is TRBJ2-3 and V is TRBV6-1, with D tentatively TRBD2 (6 bases). The V and J ends lost 3 bases and 5 bases respectively, with 12 bases between them. Germline CDR1 reads MNHNS; CDR2 reads SASEGT. This CDR3 region has 14 residues. In DNA form, the CDR3 reads TGTGCCAGCAGTGACGGGGGACGAGAAGATACGCAGTATTTT. It encodes CASSDGGREDTQYF.

The CDR3 sequence: CASRGSLADTDTQYF. The CDR3 DNA reads TGCGCCAGCAGAGGAAGTCTAGCAGACACAGATACGCAGTATTTT. The chain carries TRBV4-1 and TRBJ2-3, with TRBD2 as a possible D gene (5 bases). The germline V gene encodes CDR1 MGHRA and CDR2 YSYEKL. V was pared by 6 bases and J by 2 bases, with 15 bases between. The CDR3 is 15 residues long.

The gene calls are TRBV5-1 and TRBJ2-7; 8 bases align to TRBD2. The CDR3 covers 15 residues. Losses at the gene ends were 1 base for V and 2 bases for J; bases not matched to a gene: 5. CDR1 is SGHRS and CDR2 is YFSETQ in the germline V gene. This CDR3 reads CASSLWRGETYEQYF. The CDR3 DNA sequence: TGCGCCAGCAGCTTGTGGCGGGGGGAAACCTACGAGCAGTACTTC.

The chain employs TRBV4-3 and TRBJ2-7; TRBD1 matches 8 bases. The CDR3 consists of 13 residues. From germline, CDR1 is LGHNA and CDR2 YSLEER. CDR3 DNA: TGCGGACTCTTGGACAGGGCCATGTACGAGCAGTACTTC. It codes for CGLLDRAMYEQYF.

This clonotype came up a few times. V is TRBV7-8 and J is TRBJ1-6; D not resolved. V dropped 5 bases and J dropped 4 bases, with 15 bases sitting between them. CDR3 size: 16 residues. Germline loops: CDR1 SGHVS, CDR2 FQNEAQ. The DNA of the CDR3 is TGTGCCAGCAGCCTCGACATCGGGGTGTATAATTCACCCCTCCACTTT. Residues: CASSLDIGVYNSPLHF.

This chain joins TRBV12-3 or TRBV12-4 and TRBJ1-5; D might be TRBD1 (5 bases). Trimming took 5 bases from V and 1 from J, leaving 18 bases between them. The CDR3 is made up of 17 amino acids. CDR3 nucleotide sequence: TGTGCCAGCAGTATAATGGGACTATGGAAAAGCAATCAGCCCCAGCATTTT. Translation gives CASSIMGLWKSNQPQHF.

The table lists this clonotype with a few counts. The V gene is TRBV20-1, the J gene TRBJ1-6, with 7 bases that match TRBD1. The germline V gene has CDR1 DFQATT and CDR2 SNEGSKA (reference sequence). The length of the CDR3 is 18 residues. The V segment lost 5 bases and the J segment 9 bases; nucleotides outside the gene matches: 22. CDR3 in DNA: TGCAGTGCTTTCCGGGACAGCTATACTACACCCGGGGTTTCACCCCTCCACTTT. It is translated as CSAFRDSYTTPGVSPLHF.

This clonotype has just a few counts. This rearrangement joins TRBV18 to TRBJ1-1, with D perhaps TRBD1 (6 bases). CDR3 size: 14 residues. Deletions cut 3 bases from V and 3 bases from J, with 11 bases between. Germline V CDR1 and CDR2: KGHSH, LQKENI. The CDR3 loop reads CASSPGAGDTEAFF. CDR3 in DNA: TGTGCCAGCTCACCGGGGGCAGGAGACACTGAAGCTTTCTTT.